Listed here are 17 T cell receptor beta chains from one sample, sequenced in a study of T cell responses to AZD1222 COVID-19 vaccine. Clones were sequenced by immunoSEQ multiplex PCR, and TCRdb holds only the in-frame ones, with some missing. The sample has under 150,000 clones, around 90% seen once; the top ten hold around 2.8%. This sample comprised peripheral blood, obtained on day 0 of AZD1222 vaccination. Every receptor here comes from an adult in good health.

The chain joins TRBV3-1 (or the pseudogene TRBV3-2) to TRBJ1-1, with D unresolved. The V end lost 0 bases, the J end lost 0 bases, and 5 bases lay between the germline ends. The CDR3 totals 14 residues. Per the germline V gene, CDR1 is LGHDT and CDR2 is YNNKEL (reference sequence). The CDR3 sequence: CASSQEGLNTEAFF. CDR3 DNA: TGTGCCAGCAGCCAAGAAGGTCTGAACACTGAAGCTTTCTTT.

The chain joins TRBV19 to TRBJ2-3; TRBD2 agrees at 9 bases. The CDR3 sequence is 13 residues long. Per the germline V gene, CDR1 is LNHDA and CDR2 is SQIVND (reference sequence). The V gene end was trimmed by 8 bases and the J gene end by 6 bases; junction bases not matched to a gene: 6. The CDR3 sequence: CASRREGTDTQYF. Written as DNA, the CDR3 is TGTGCCAGTCGGCGGGAGGGGACGGATACGCAGTATTTT. The whole variable domain, remainder taken from reference TRBV19 and TRBJ2-3, is DGGITQSPKYLFRKEGQNVTLSCEQNLNHDAMYWYRQDPGQGLRLIYYSQIVNDFQKGDIAEGYSVSREKKESFPLTVTSAQKNPTAFYLCASRREGTDTQYFGPGTRLTVL.

V and J are TRBV9 and TRBJ2-1, with D possibly matching TRBD2 (6 bases). V lost 3 bases and J lost 8, with 15 bases in between. The CDR3 covers 14 residues. Germline V CDR1 and CDR2: SGDLS, YYNGEE. CDR3 loop: CASSARDSLDEQFF. The CDR3 DNA sequence: TGTGCCAGCAGCGCCCGGGACTCCCTCGATGAGCAGTTCTTC.

The chain links TRBV7-9 to TRBJ1-3; D is perhaps TRBD1 (5 bases). Germline CDR1 SEHNR, CDR2 FQNEAQ (reference sequence). The CDR3 length is 13 residues. The V gene lost 5 bases and the J gene lost 2 bases, with 7 bases spanning the gap. The CDR3 reads CASSQGPGNTIYF. In nucleotides, the CDR3 is TGTGCCAGCAGCCAGGGTCCTGGAAACACCATATATTTT.

This chain connects TRBV5-1 to TRBJ1-5; D call uncertain. Trimming stripped 3 bases from V and 7 bases from J, with 8 bases between. The CDR3 is 12 residues long. Germline assignment: CDR1 SGHRS and CDR2 YFSETQ. CDR3 region: CASSYNGQPQHF. CDR3 coding DNA: TGCGCCAGCAGCTACAATGGACAGCCCCAGCATTTT.

This clone showed up just once. This chain links TRBV6-2 or TRBV6-3 with TRBJ2-5; D uncertain. CDR1 and CDR2 from the germline V gene are MNHEY and SVGEGT. With 2 bases removed from V and 9 bases from J, the gap between germline ends came to 10 bases. This CDR3 spans 12 amino acids. The CDR3 loop reads CASSYDPLPQYF. DNA of the CDR3: TGTGCCAGCAGTTACGATCCGCTACCCCAGTACTTC.

This chain links TRBV14 with TRBJ2-7; 9 bases fit TRBD1. The CDR3 length is 19 residues. V lost 1 base and J lost 5; bases outside the gene matches: 18. CDR1 SGHDN and CDR2 FVKESK come from the germline V gene. For the CDR3, the DNA is TGTGCCAGCAGCCAAGGGAGGGTTTCGGGGGACAGGGTGAGCCACGAGCAGTACTTC. Its translation is CASSQGRVSGDRVSHEQYF. Full variable domain (remainder filled in from reference TRBV14 and TRBJ2-7): EAGVTQFPSHSVIEKGQTVTLRCDPISGHDNLYWYRRVMGKEIKFLLHFVKESKQDESGMPNNRFLAERTGGTYSTLKVQPAELEDSGVYFCASSQGRVSGDRVSHEQYFGPGTRLTVT.

The V call is TRBV4-2, the J call TRBJ1-1; D ambiguous. CDR1 and CDR2 from the germline V gene are LGHNA and YNFKEQ. This CDR3 contains 18 residues. V shed 0 bases and J shed 3 bases, with 20 bases lying between them. The DNA for the CDR3 is TGTGCCAGCAGCCAAGATGGAGGGTTCGGGGATGGTTACACTGAAGCTTTCTTT. Encoded protein: CASSQDGGFGDGYTEAFF.

This clone is a singleton in its sample. V usage is TRBV4-2 and J usage is TRBJ1-4, with D unclear. V shed 4 bases and J shed 16 bases, with 13 bases lying between them. Germline-derived CDR1 and CDR2 are LGHNA and YNFKEQ. CDR3 length equals 11 residues. The CDR3 DNA sequence: TGTGCCAGCAGCCTGGGAGGGCATCGGTTTTTT. This gives the protein CASSLGGHRFF.

The chain is built from TRBV19 and TRBJ1-3; D possibly corresponds to TRBD1 (6 bases). V lost 6 bases to trimming and J lost 0 bases, with 12 bases between them. The CDR3 consists of 15 residues. CDR1 is LNHDA and CDR2 is SQIVND in the germline V gene (reference sequence). CDR3 in amino acids: CASSAQGLSGNTIYF. The CDR3 DNA is TGTGCCAGTAGCGCACAGGGCCTCTCTGGAAACACCATATATTTT.

The chain joins TRBV7-8 to TRBJ1-4; D not certain. Germline assignment: CDR1 SGHVS and CDR2 FQNEAQ. Trimming took 5 bases from V and 3 from J, leaving 10 bases between them. The CDR3 consists of 14 residues. This CDR3 reads CASSRGTANEKLFF. DNA of the CDR3: TGTGCCAGCAGCCGAGGAACAGCTAATGAAAAACTGTTTTTT.

The chain carries TRBV7-6 and TRBJ1-4, with 9 bases aligning to TRBD1. The CDR3 has 16 amino acids. Unmatched junction bases numbered 4, after V lost 5 bases and J lost 0 bases. Germline V gene sequence: CDR1 SGHVS, CDR2 FNYEAQ. For the CDR3, the DNA is TGTGCCAGCAGCAAAGACAGGGGGGCAACTAATGAAAAACTGTTTTTT. Residues: CASSKDRGATNEKLFF. The full variable domain, rest sourced from reference TRBV7-6 and TRBJ1-4, is GAGVSQSPRYKVTKRGQDVALRCDPISGHVSLYWYRQALGQGPEFLTYFNYEAQQDKSGLPNDRFSAERPEGSISTLTIQRTEQRDSAMYRCASSKDRGATNEKLFFGSGTQLSVL.

The chain joins TRBV4-1 to TRBJ1-2; 9 positions match TRBD1. V shed 5 bases and J 6 bases; nucleotides not matched to a gene: 10. The germline V gene has CDR1 MGHRA and CDR2 YSYEKL. The CDR3 spans 15 residues. CDR3 DNA: TGCGCCAGCAGCGATTACGGGACAGGGAACAATGGCTACACCTTC. This gives the protein CASSDYGTGNNGYTF.

J is TRBJ2-7 and V is TRBV18; perhaps D is TRBD1 or TRBD2 (5 bases each). This CDR3 spans 13 amino acids. V lost 3 bases and J lost 5, with 11 bases in between. Germline CDR1 is KGHSH and CDR2 is LQKENI. The CDR3 here is CASSPVRGNEQYF. DNA of the CDR3: TGTGCCAGCTCACCGGTGAGGGGTAACGAGCAGTACTTC.

The rearrangement uses TRBV9 and TRBJ1-6, with D unresolved. From germline, CDR1 is SGDLS and CDR2 YYNGEE. V lost 0 bases and J lost 7, with 11 bases in between. CDR3 length equals 15 residues. CDR3 sequence reads: CASSVEGRGNSPLHF. CDR3 in DNA: TGTGCCAGCAGCGTAGAAGGGAGAGGGAATTCACCCCTCCACTTT.

This clone has a handful of counts. The rearrangement joins TRBV4-1 to TRBJ2-1, with no clear D. The CDR3 runs 14 residues. Germline CDR1 is MGHRA and CDR2 is YSYEKL. V was shortened by 2 bases and J by 7 bases, with 12 bases between the two germline ends. This CDR3 is CASSQPTMENEQFF. CDR3 sequence (DNA): TGCGCCAGCAGCCAACCTACCATGGAGAATGAGCAGTTCTTC.

This chain joins TRBV6-4 and TRBJ2-1; 12 nucleotides match TRBD2. The germline CDR1 and CDR2 sequences are MRHNA and SNTAGT. Trimming removed 1 base from V and 9 bases from J; junction bases left unmatched: 7. The CDR3 has 16 residues. The CDR3 DNA follows: TGTGCCAGCAGTGACTTCCTAGCGGGAGGGCCAAGTGAGCAGTTCTTC. It translates to CASSDFLAGGPSEQFF.